This TCR beta chain emerged from a study of cytomegalovirus exposure and HLA in healthy donors. Overall study context: In a later analysis, it was reported that the approximately 110 validation repertoires had been produced on the same platform as the 700 or so repertoires belonging to the first cohort.

On this clone: Its specificity is unknown.

Deletions cut 2 bases from V and 3 bases from J, with 14 bases between. The germline CDR1 and CDR2 sequences are MNHNS and SASEGT. The length of the CDR3 is 15 residues. The validation cohort, a group of 90 to 150 subjects, included the donors and was separate from the approximately 650-subject first cohort. Only in-frame clones appear in the TCRdb table, and some are missing; sequencing was by immunoSEQ multiplex PCR. The data hold some 190,000 clones, with about nine tenths observed a single time. General study points: The tendency of first-cohort TCR clusters to co-occur in the roughly 120 validation repertoires was the finding of a later analysis. Cytomegalovirus association was assigned to under 200 TCR beta chains.

The receptor's source is a man aged 25-45 years in good health and CMV-seropositive. This sequence joins TRBV6-1 and TRBJ2-7; D is perhaps TRBD2 (6 bases). The specimen was PBMCs. Here the CDR3 DNA reads TGTGCCAGCAGTGAAAGTAGTCAGGGAGGCTACGAGCAGTACTTC. This encodes CASSESSQGGYEQYF.